A single sample gave rise to the 22 T cell receptor beta chains below, sequenced in a study of blood T cells in healthy people across ages. PCR was performed a second time for roughly 7 to 12 cycles using a sample-barcoded 5' primer and a J-beta primer mix. Each CDR3 protein gets one entry after TCRdb re-called the 5' RACE reads with MiXCR. This repertoire shows 1.5 million to 2 million distinct CDR3 sequences, roughly 30% found once; its top ten account for over 7%. Sequenced input: blood. Source of these receptors: a woman under 40 in good health.

Only a few counts were recorded for this clonotype. This chain connects TRBV28 to TRBJ2-5; tentative D call: TRBD2 (5 bases). Germline-derived CDR1 and CDR2 are MDHEN and SYDVKM. V was clipped by 7 bases and J by 9 bases, with 21 bases between them. This CDR3 region has 14 residues. CDR3 amino acids: CASNVAVGFGAQYF. The CDR3, as DNA: TGTGCCAGCAACGTAGCCGTCGGTTTCGGGGCCCAGTACTTC. Combining the CDR3 with reference TRBV28 and TRBJ2-5 gives the whole variable domain DVKVTQSSRYLVKRTGEKVFLECVQDMDHENMFWYRQDPGLGLRLIYFSYDVKMKEKGDIPEGYSVSREKKERFSLILESASTNQTSMYLCASNVAVGFGAQYFGPGTRLLVL.

With respect to this clonotype: A much more abundant neighbour one base away suggests this may be a read error. The chain is built from TRBV9 and TRBJ2-5; D is perhaps TRBD2 (5 bases). The V and J ends lost 4 bases and 11 bases respectively, with 30 bases between them. Germline V lookup: CDR1 SGDLS, CDR2 YYNGEE. The CDR3 length is 17 residues. The CDR3 DNA sequence: TGTGCCAGCAGCCCCCCCGGGGATAGCACCCATGCCAATGATCAGTACTTC. Translation gives CASSPPGDSTHANDQYF.

V and J are TRBV29-1 and TRBJ2-1; TRBD2 is a possible D gene (8 bases). CDR3 length: 14 residues. With 7 bases removed from V and 8 bases from J, the gap between germline ends came to 21 bases. CDR1 and CDR2 from the germline V gene are SQVTM and ANQGSEA. As DNA, the CDR3 is TGCAGCGCGGGGGGGAGGGGGCCGTTCTATGAGCAGTTCTTC. As protein: CSAGGRGPFYEQFF.

The rearrangement uses TRBV2 and TRBJ2-6; D gene ambiguous. This CDR3 is built from 16 residues. Per germline, CDR1 SNHLY and CDR2 FYNNEI. Trimming left V 6 bases short and J 2 bases short, with 14 bases between. CDR3 bases: TGTGCCAGCAGCCCAGTTGAGAAGCCTGGGGCCAACGTCCTGACTTTC. Translation: CASSPVEKPGANVLTF.

The genes are TRBV30 and TRBJ2-7; a weak D match, TRBD2 (6 bases). Germline V gene data show CDR1 as GTSNPN and CDR2 as SVGIG (reference sequence). The length of the CDR3 is 14 residues. Trimming cost V 4 bases and J 3 bases, with 16 bases left between them. The CDR3 protein is CAWTSEWGGYEQYF. CDR3 DNA sequence: TGTGCCTGGACCTCAGAGTGGGGAGGCTACGAGCAGTACTTC. Based on the CDR3 plus reference TRBV30 and TRBJ2-7, the full variable domain is SQTIHQWPATLVQPVGSPLSLECTVEGTSNPNLYWYRQAAGRGLQLLFYSVGIGQISSEVPQNLSASRPQDRQFILSSKKLLLSDSGFYLCAWTSEWGGYEQYFGPGTRLTVT.

This clonotype was picked up a small number of times. The chain is built from TRBV20-1 and TRBJ2-1; 10 nucleotides line up with TRBD2. V lost 1 base and J lost 4; bases outside the gene matches: 4. This CDR3 has 15 residues. Germline CDR1 reads DFQATT; CDR2 reads SNEGSKA (reference sequence). The CDR3 region is CSARVVTSGYNEQFF. In DNA, the CDR3 is TGCAGTGCTAGAGTCGTGACTAGCGGGTACAATGAGCAGTTCTTC.

This clonotype was counted at least ten times. CDR3 DNA sequence: TGTGCCAGCAGTCCCTACCCGGGATCCTACGAGCAGTACTTC. It codes for CASSPYPGSYEQYF. The rearrangement joins TRBV28 to TRBJ2-7; D is possibly TRBD2 (5 bases). CDR1 is MDHEN and CDR2 is SYDVKM in the germline V gene. This CDR3 spans 14 amino acids. The V end lost 5 bases, the J end lost 1 base, and 12 bases lay between the germline ends.

In this sample, this clonotype turned up a few times. The chain joins TRBV6-5 to TRBJ2-3; D is tentatively TRBD1 or TRBD2 (5 bases each). Germline V CDR1 and CDR2: MNHEY, SVGAGI. Deletions cut 7 bases from V and 2 bases from J, with 10 bases between. The CDR3 runs to 13 residues. Here the CDR3 DNA reads TGTGCCAGCAAAAGGGACCTCACAGATACGCAGTATTTT. As protein: CASKRDLTDTQYF.

The sample holds many counts of this clonotype. This chain joins TRBV7-2 and TRBJ2-3, with D unclear. The V gene's germline CDR1 is SGHTA and CDR2 FQGNSA. The V end lost 2 bases, the J end lost 2 bases, and 5 bases lay between the germline ends. The CDR3 is made up of 13 amino acids. In DNA form, the CDR3 reads TGTGCCAGCAGCTTATTCTACACAGATACGCAGTATTTT. Residues: CASSLFYTDTQYF. Full variable domain (remainder filled in from reference TRBV7-2 and TRBJ2-3): GAGVSQSPSNKVTEKGKDVELRCDPISGHTALYWYRQSLGQGLEFLIYFQGNSAPDKSGLPSDRFSAERTGGSVSTLTIQRTQQEDSAVYLCASSLFYTDTQYFGPGTRLTVL.

The chain links TRBV7-2 to TRBJ2-3; D not resolved. V lost 5 bases, J lost 4 bases, and 7 bases lay in between. Germline lookup yields CDR1 SGHTA and CDR2 FQGNSA. This CDR3 comprises 12 residues. CDR3 in DNA: TGTGCCAGCAGCACAATTGCAGATACGCAGTATTTT. This encodes CASSTIADTQYF.

This clonotype has just a few counts. This rearrangement joins TRBV6-5 to TRBJ1-4; D may be TRBD1 (6 bases). V lost 8 bases and J lost 4, with 14 bases in between. Germline V gene data show CDR1 as MNHEY and CDR2 as SVGAGI. This CDR3 has 14 amino acids. CDR3 DNA: TGTGCCAGCCGCCGGGAGGGGGTTAATGAAAAACTGTTTTTT. Its translation: CASRREGVNEKLFF.

Note on this clonotype: A much larger clone differs by one base, so this may be a read error. V and J are TRBV20-1 and TRBJ2-7; D remains unclear. The V gene's germline CDR1 is DFQATT and CDR2 SNEGSKA (reference sequence). The CDR3 extends over 12 amino acids. This CDR3 reads CRATAQQHEQYF. The CDR3 DNA reads as TGCAGGGCTACCGCGCAGCAACACGAGCAGTACTTC.

This clonotype turned up a few times. The gene calls are TRBV5-1 and TRBJ1-2; 8 bases are shared with TRBD1. CDR3 length: 14 residues. Trimming removed 4 bases from V and 3 bases from J; junction bases left unmatched: 5. CDR1 and CDR2 (germline): SGHRS, YFSETQ. In nucleotides, the CDR3 is TGCGCCAGCAGCGATGGACAGGGTGACTATGGCTACACCTTC. Amino acids: CASSDGQGDYGYTF.

V and J are TRBV2 and TRBJ1-6, with no clear D. The V gene's germline CDR1 is SNHLY and CDR2 FYNNEI. The CDR3 is 12 residues long. Trimming removed 3 bases at V and 9 bases at J, with 6 bases between. The CDR3 DNA follows: TGTGCCAGCAGTGATACGGCTTCACCCCTCCACTTT. This sequence encodes CASSDTASPLHF.

This clonotype was observed a few times. The rearrangement links TRBV29-1 to TRBJ2-1; D gene uncertain. Germline V gene sequence: CDR1 SQVTM, CDR2 ANQGSEA. The CDR3 totals 16 residues. Trimming cost V 0 bases and J 4 bases, with 16 bases left between them. CDR3 coding DNA: TGCAGCGTTGAAGATCCTGGAATACCCCCTTACAATGAGCAGTTCTTC. Protein: CSVEDPGIPPYNEQFF.

This clonotype was seen more than once but under ten times. In DNA, the CDR3 is TGTGCCAGCAGCTTAGACAGGGGGTTGGAAAAACTGTTTTTT. It translates to CASSLDRGLEKLFF. The V gene is TRBV7-2, the J gene TRBJ1-4, with TRBD1 identical over 8 bases. Germline V CDR1 and CDR2: SGHTA, FQGNSA. CDR3 size: 14 residues. With 1 base clipped from V and 8 bases from J, the junction kept 3 bases outside the gene matches.

This chain joins TRBV11-2 and TRBJ2-3; D remains unclear. In germline, CDR1 is SGHAT, CDR2 FQNNGV. Trimming cost V 2 bases and J 5 bases, with 8 bases left between them. CDR3 size: 13 residues. CDR3 region: CASSLKRRDTQYF. CDR3 DNA sequence: TGTGCCAGCAGCTTAAAGAGGCGAGATACGCAGTATTTT. Using reference TRBV11-2 and TRBJ2-3 for the parts outside the CDR3, the full variable domain is EAGVAQSPRYKIIEKRQSVAFWCNPISGHATLYWYQQILGQGPKLLIQFQNNGVVDDSQLPKDRFSAERLKGVDSTLKIQPAKLEDSAVYLCASSLKRRDTQYFGPGTRLTVL.

This clonotype showed up just a few times. The genes are TRBV29-1 and TRBJ1-2; D perhaps matches TRBD1 (6 bases). The V end lost 5 bases, the J end lost 1 base, and 20 bases lay between the germline ends. CDR1 is SQVTM, CDR2 ANQGSEA, per germline. The CDR3 contains 16 residues. In nucleotides, the CDR3 is TGCAGCGTTCAGTTTGGGCCCGGGACAATTAACTATGGCTACACCTTC. Its translation: CSVQFGPGTINYGYTF.

The rearrangement links TRBV7-9 to TRBJ2-1; TRBD2 might be the D (6 bases). The CDR3 covers 18 residues. V was shortened by 5 bases and J by 2 bases, with 22 bases between the two germline ends. Per germline, CDR1 SEHNR and CDR2 FQNEAQ (reference sequence). The chain's CDR3 is CASSPPPPTSPTYNEQFF. The CDR3 nucleotides are TGTGCCAGCAGCCCTCCCCCGCCAACTAGCCCCACCTACAATGAGCAGTTCTTC.

The gene calls are TRBV7-2 and TRBJ2-3; D call uncertain. The CDR3 spans 15 residues. Trimming took 5 bases from V and 0 from J, leaving 12 bases between them. Germline CDR1 is SGHTA and CDR2 is FQGNSA. Written as DNA, the CDR3 is TGTGCCAGCAGCCCCCTGACGAGCAGCACAGATACGCAGTATTTT. Translation gives CASSPLTSSTDTQYF.

This rearrangement joins TRBV6-1 to TRBJ1-6; perhaps TRBD1 as D (5 bases). The CDR3 is 17 residues long. Germline-derived CDR1 and CDR2 are MNHNS and SASEGT. The V end was cut by 7 bases, the J end by 9 bases, with 25 bases between. DNA of the CDR3: TGTGCCAGCACAAAGGGCGAGTCCGGGGGTGTCGGTTCACCCCTCCACTTT. This gives the protein CASTKGESGGVGSPLHF.

The V gene is TRBV5-6, the J gene TRBJ1-2, with D hard to call. CDR1 and CDR2 (germline): SGHDT, YYEEEE. The CDR3 contains 12 residues. The ends were cut back, 2 bases at V and 9 bases at J, with 11 bases in the middle. Here the CDR3 reads CASSLEGRSYTF. Written as DNA, the CDR3 is TGTGCCAGCAGCTTAGAGGGAAGGAGCTACACCTTC.